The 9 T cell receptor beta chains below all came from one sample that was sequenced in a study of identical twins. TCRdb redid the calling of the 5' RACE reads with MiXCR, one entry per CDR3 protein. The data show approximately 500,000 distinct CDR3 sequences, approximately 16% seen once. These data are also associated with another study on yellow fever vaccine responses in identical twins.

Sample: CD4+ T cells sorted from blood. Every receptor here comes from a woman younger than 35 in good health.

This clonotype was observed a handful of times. In DNA form, the CDR3 reads TGTGCCACCAGTGATAAGGACAGAGCCTTTCAGTACTTC. Translation: CATSDKDRAFQYF. The genes are TRBV24-1 and TRBJ2-4; the D gene is possibly TRBD1 (6 bases). The V gene's germline CDR1 is KGHDR and CDR2 SFDVKD. V shed 3 bases and J shed 11 bases, with 13 bases lying between them. This CDR3 is built from 13 residues.

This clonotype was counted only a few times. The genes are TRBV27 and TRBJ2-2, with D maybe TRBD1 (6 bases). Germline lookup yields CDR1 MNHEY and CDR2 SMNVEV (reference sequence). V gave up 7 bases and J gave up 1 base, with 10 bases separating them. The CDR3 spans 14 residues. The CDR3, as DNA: TGTGCCAGCACCGACAGGAGGAACACCGGGGAGCTGTTTTTT. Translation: CASTDRRNTGELFF.

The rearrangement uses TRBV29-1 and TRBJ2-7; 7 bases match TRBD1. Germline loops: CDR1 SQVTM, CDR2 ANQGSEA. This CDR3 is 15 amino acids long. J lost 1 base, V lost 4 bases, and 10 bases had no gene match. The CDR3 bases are TGCAGCGTTGGCTCGGACAGGCTAAGGTCCTACGAGCAGTACTTC. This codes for CSVGSDRLRSYEQYF.

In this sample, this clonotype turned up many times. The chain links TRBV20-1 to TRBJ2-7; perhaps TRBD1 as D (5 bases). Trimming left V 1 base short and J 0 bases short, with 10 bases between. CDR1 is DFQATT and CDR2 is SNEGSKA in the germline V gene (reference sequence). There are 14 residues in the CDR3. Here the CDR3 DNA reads TGCAGTGCTAGAGTGCTAAGGGGCTCCTACGAGCAGTACTTC. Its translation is CSARVLRGSYEQYF.

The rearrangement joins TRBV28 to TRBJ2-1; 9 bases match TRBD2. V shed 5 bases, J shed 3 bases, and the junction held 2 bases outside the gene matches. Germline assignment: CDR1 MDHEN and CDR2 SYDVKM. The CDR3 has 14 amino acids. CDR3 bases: TGTGCCAGCAGTCATAGCGGGGGCTACAATGAGCAGTTCTTC. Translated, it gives CASSHSGGYNEQFF.

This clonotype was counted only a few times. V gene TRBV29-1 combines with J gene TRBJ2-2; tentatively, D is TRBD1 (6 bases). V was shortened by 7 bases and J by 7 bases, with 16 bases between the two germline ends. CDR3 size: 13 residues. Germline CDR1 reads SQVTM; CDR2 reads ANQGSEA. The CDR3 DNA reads TGCAGCGCCAGTCAGGGGATTCTCGGGGAGCTGTTTTTT. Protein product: CSASQGILGELFF.

The CDR3 here is CASSRGQGSEQFF. For the CDR3, the DNA is TGCGCCAGCAGTAGAGGTCAGGGCTCTGAGCAGTTCTTC. V usage is TRBV5-1 and J usage is TRBJ2-1; possibly TRBD1 for D (5 bases). The CDR3 has 13 amino acids. The V and J ends lost 5 bases and 9 bases respectively, with 15 bases between them. Germline CDR1 is SGHRS and CDR2 is YFSETQ.

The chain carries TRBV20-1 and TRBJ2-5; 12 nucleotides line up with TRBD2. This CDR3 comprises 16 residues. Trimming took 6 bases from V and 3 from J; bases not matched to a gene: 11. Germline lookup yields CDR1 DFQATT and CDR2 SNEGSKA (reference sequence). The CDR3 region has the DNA TGCAGTGCCTACTCCCCTAGCGGGGGGGATAAAGAGACCCAGTACTTC. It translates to CSAYSPSGGDKETQYF.

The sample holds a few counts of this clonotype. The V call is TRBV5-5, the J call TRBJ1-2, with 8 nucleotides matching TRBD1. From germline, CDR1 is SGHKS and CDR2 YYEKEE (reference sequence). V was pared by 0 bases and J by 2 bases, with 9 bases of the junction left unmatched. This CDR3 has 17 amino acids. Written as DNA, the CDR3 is TGTGCCAGCAGCTTGGGCGCGGGACAGGTTACCAACTATGGCTACACCTTC. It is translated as CASSLGAGQVTNYGYTF.